One T cell receptor beta chain is described in this entry. The clone's antigen remains unknown. Within one base of it there is no much larger clone, and no base qualities were kept. The record originates from a study of cytomegalovirus exposure and HLA in healthy donors (dated by TCRdb to about 2017). With respect to the entire study: In an earlier analysis of under 600 of the donors, under 300 Gb of sequence data and 100 million or so unique TCR beta sequences from roughly 180 million T cells were reported. About 300 gigabases of sequencing data and 75 million to 85 million unique TCR sequences made up an early release that covered approximately 620 HLA-typed donors. Among the approximately 420 genotyped donors, under 90% belonged to the genetic ancestry cluster associated with self-reported Caucasian donors. The study was designed to test whether signatures of past pathogen exposure could be identified by cataloging public T cell receptors. The T cell repertoires of under 750 subjects were profiled by immunosequencing and related to cytomegalovirus serostatus. A separate validation cohort of 100 to 150 different subjects was used in addition to the 666-subject first cohort. High-throughput TCR immunosequencing, statistical association of individual TCRs with disease status, and machine learning were combined to predict cytomegalovirus infection status. To study patterns of TCR occurrence, a later analysis re-analyzed previously published TCR beta repertoires from 666 donors and added high-resolution HLA genotyping. Rather than using new phenotypic data, the later analysis identified candidate immune exposures from TCR beta sequences and from how often those sequences occurred across donors. An earlier analysis of approximately 640 of the donors applied high-throughput TCR beta sequencing to assess whether each TCR beta V gene segment acted as functional or pseudogenic. Donor age, sex, ethnicity and CMV serostatus were collected together with the repertoire data. A later genetic analysis used genome-wide SNP genotypes for about 65% of the 666 donors, treating that subset as a discovery cohort. All discovery cohort repertoires had been generated on a single sequencing platform. Both class I and class II loci were covered by HLA typing, at four-digit resolution. Typing coverage varied by locus: roughly 620-640 donors for A, B, C, DRB1 and DQB1; some 520 for DQA1; 600 to 610 for DPA1; 450 to 480 for DPB1. Roughly 5 DR-DQ haplotypes were handled as single units for association and clustering, since linkage in the cohort was strong. Across approximately 400 genotyped donors of the cohort, an average of about 250,000 unique TCR beta nucleotide sequences per donor were sequenced, and roughly 18% of those sequences were non-productive.

Germline trimming amounts to 2 bases on V and 3 bases on J, with 3 as the count of junction bases outside the gene matches. The CDR3 has 14 amino acids, counting the end cysteine and phenylalanine. CDR3 DNA only is kept here, 42 bases in frame from base 1. Via the germline V gene (reference sequence), CDR1 is SGHNT and CDR2 YYREEE. Study-wide conclusions, independent of this receptor: CMV serostatus was the only immune exposure information available for the cohort. In a later analysis, HLA-associated TCR beta chains showed more clonal expansion and lower generation probabilities than non-associated chains that were equally common. In both the original and validation cohorts, the classifier was reported to diagnose cytomegalovirus status with high specificity and sensitivity. In vitro tests confirmed that a few of the cytomegalovirus-associated TCR beta chains recognize cytomegalovirus antigens. In a later genetic analysis, fewer N-insertions in productive TCRs were reported among donors in an Asian-associated ancestry cluster than the roughly 640-donor mean. Correlated functional status among segregating V segments might be attributable to linkage disequilibrium, but an unknown experimental factor could not be ruled out. In a later analysis, TCR association rates were found to vary across HLA loci, with the most associated TCRs seen for DRB1 alleles and the fewest for HLA-C alleles. According to a later analysis, most CMV-associated TCR beta chains appeared to be HLA-restricted, and the HLA associations seemed to be driven largely by CMV exposure. At a false discovery rate of 0.05, a later analysis linked under 20,000 TCR beta sequences to specific HLA alleles. A group of highly shared sequence variants was considered likely to be a technical artifact of the sequencing pipeline. The presence/absence analyses assumed that sequencing depth was roughly uniform across donors, and that assumption may not be true. Only TCR beta chains were sequenced in this cohort, and the absence of alpha or paired-chain data limited detectable features. HLA typing was unavailable for some donors at each locus, so association tests used only the typed subset. Because counts were too low, roughly 16 rarely observed V segments, including chromosome 9 orphons, were left out of the earlier analysis of a few hundred of the donors. Because the 87-base-pair reads could not distinguish some IMGT-functional V segments, including TRBV6-2 and TRBV6-3, those segments were excluded. The study gave a list of about 150 TCR beta chains associated with cytomegalovirus. In an earlier analysis of approximately 600 of the donors, most TCR beta V segments were observed in productive rearrangements about 87% or about 30% of the time, broadly matching IMGT annotations. A later genetic analysis associated a missense DCLRE1C variant with V-gene and J-gene trimming of TCR beta chains, and an independent cohort replicated the association. The authors suggested that the approach could potentially be generalized to other disease states and immunological phenotypes. Several of the top co-occurrence clusters appeared to be linked to parvovirus B19, influenza, CMV and Epstein-Barr virus, according to a later analysis. A further reported finding was that TCR beta sequences accurately predicted the HLA-A and HLA-B alleles for most subjects in the first cohort. Most TCR sequences were seen in very few donors, while some public TCRs were found in many individuals. When HLA alleles, especially DR and DQ, strongly co-occurred, attributing TCR associations to individual alleles was difficult.

The cohort consisted of 600 to 750 healthy bone marrow donors. At the time of sampling, all cohort members were nominally healthy, though unrecorded immune exposures were likely present. The donor was CMV seronegative and belonged to the group of several hundred seronegative cohort members. Each donor provided a peripheral blood sample, and peripheral blood mononuclear cells were used for TCR beta sequencing. The Qiagen DNeasy Blood Extraction Kit was used to extract genomic DNA from the blood cell samples. The library was produced with the immunoSEQ multiplex PCR assay. For the multiplex PCR, a mixture combining 60 forward primers for TCR Vbeta segments and 13 reverse primers for TCR Jbeta segments was used. A multiplex PCR assay on genomic DNA amplified the CDR3 region of rearranged TCR beta genes. The Illumina HiSeq System was used to sequence the amplified TCR beta libraries as 87-base-pair reads. In the original analysis: In a later analysis, 70 million to 95 million unique TCR beta chains were counted across the roughly 670 repertoires, and roughly 9.9 million of these chains were shared by at least two donors. Raw reads were error-corrected and collapsed into unique sequences with a nearest-neighbor algorithm that merged closely related sequences to remove PCR and sequencing errors. V, D and J gene segments were assigned by aligning CDR3 sequences to IMGT reference sequences. For a sequence to be retained, at least a six-nucleotide match to both a V gene segment and a J gene segment was required. Rearrangements were called productive when the CDR3 lacked stop codons and stayed in frame with V and J; all others were non-productive. Following IMGT convention, CDR3 was defined as the stretch from the second conserved V-encoded cysteine up to the conserved J-encoded phenylalanine. Sequences without an unambiguous match to a single V gene segment were excluded from the earlier analysis of 587 of the donors. In an earlier analysis of 450 to 750 of the donors, a V segment was called functional when productive rearrangements were above 56.7%, and segregating when the standard deviation between donors exceeded 5%. A statistical classification framework was built to diagnose cytomegalovirus status from the catalog of TCR beta chain sequences. In a later analysis, TCR nucleotide sequences were compared against IMGT/GENE-DB human TR gene sequences so that V and J genes could be assigned. Using the TCRdist pipeline, a later analysis assigned CDR3 sequences along with most-parsimonious VDJ recombination scenarios. In a later analysis, each TCR beta chain was defined by its CDR3 amino acid sequence together with its V-gene family, and reads without a unique V-gene family were excluded. To address suspected cross-contamination and a sequencing artifact, a later analysis removed some 620 highly shared, low-generation-probability nucleotide sequences. In a later analysis, a clonal expansion index was calculated for each public chain from normalized within-repertoire ranks of inferred template counts. Generation probabilities in a later analysis came from a VDJ recombination model fitted to out-of-frame rearrangements, and those results were checked against IGoR. In a later analysis, TCR-TCR, TCR-HLA and TCR-CMV co-occurrence was scored with hypergeometric tests, and a repertoire-size bias correction was applied to TCR pairs. To estimate false discovery rates, a later analysis permuted the HLA or CMV assignments 20 times. A later analysis grouped co-occurring TCRs with DBSCAN, adding TCRdist sequence similarity when clustering within HLA-allele-positive subsets. For co-occurrence clustering, repertoires with fewer than 30,000 or more than 120,000 public chains were excluded, along with five or six repertoires with anomalous nucleotide sharing. In TCRdb, the immuneACCESS table is reduced to in-frame sequences with V and J assigned. These tables do not hold every clone; where another copy was compared, an unresolved V gene accounts for under half, and the others remain unexplained. V, J and clone size are taken as reported in that table, and D and trimming were inferred from the DNA itself. For this sample the table gives some 190,000 clones, of which over 65% were detected only once. Clones ranked in the top ten supply roughly 1.5% of the sample.

The source material was PBMCs. The source is a man in his late teens or twenties in good health and CMV-seronegative. The chain is assembled from TRBV5-4 and TRBJ1-2; 8 central bases correspond to TRBD1. The CDR3 reads as follows: CASSFDRGDYGYTF. Here is the DNA: TGTGCCAGCAGCTTCGACAGGGGAGACTATGGCTACACCTTC.